The 18 T cell receptor beta chains in this list originate from one sample, sequenced in a study of T cells after yellow fever vaccination. TCRdb called the 5' RACE reads again in MiXCR, with one record for every CDR3 protein. This sample has around 68,000 distinct CDR3 sequences, with under 9.5% found just once. Source: CD8+ T cells sorted from PBMCs, taken 9 to 10 days after the first yellow fever vaccination. The receptor set was obtained from a young man who received the YFV17D yellow fever vaccine.

The table lists this clonotype with many counts. The chain links TRBV4-3 to TRBJ2-3; a weak D match, TRBD2 (7 bases). The CDR3 contains 17 residues. V was trimmed by 1 base and J by 2 bases, leaving 16 bases between them. Germline V gene sequence: CDR1 LGHNA, CDR2 YSLEER. CDR3 residues: CASSQGSAGAYTDTQYF. The CDR3 DNA is TGCGCCAGCAGCCAAGGTTCTGCGGGGGCTTACACAGATACGCAGTATTTT.

The chain has TRBV4-2 and TRBJ2-5; weak D call: TRBD2 (6 bases). The V gene's germline CDR1 is LGHNA and CDR2 YNFKEQ. The CDR3 has 11 residues. V shed 3 bases and J shed 13 bases, with 12 bases lying between them. The CDR3 DNA reads TGTGCCAGCAGCCAGGGGGGACGGAGGTACTTC. Its protein is CASSQGGRRYF.

This clonotype was detected many times. The J gene is TRBJ1-2, the V gene TRBV7-6; perhaps TRBD1 as D (6 bases). In germline, CDR1 is SGHVS, CDR2 FNYEAQ. V lost 1 base to trimming and J lost 5 bases, with 14 bases between them. This CDR3 contains 15 residues. The CDR3 bases are TGTGCCAGCAGCTTAGGCCGAGGGGGGAATTATGGCTACACCTTC. It codes for CASSLGRGGNYGYTF.

In its sample, this clonotype was seen many times. This sequence joins TRBV28 and TRBJ2-1; D gene ambiguous. CDR3 length: 16 amino acids. Germline-derived CDR1 and CDR2 are MDHEN and SYDVKM. V lost 7 bases and J 0 bases, leaving 16 bases between the germline ends. This CDR3 is CASTQIVGRSYNEQFF. CDR3 DNA: TGTGCCAGCACCCAAATAGTCGGCCGCTCCTACAATGAGCAGTTCTTC.

V is TRBV23-1 and J is TRBJ2-2, with a possible D match to TRBD1 (5 bases). TRBV23-1 is reported as an ORF; its role is uncertain. Trimming shortened V by 6 bases and J by 0 bases, and 11 bases separated the two germline ends. CDR3 size: 15 residues. The CDR3, as DNA: TGCGCCAGCAGCCTAAACAGGACGAACACCGGGGAGCTGTTTTTT. It codes for CASSLNRTNTGELFF.

This clonotype was seen repeatedly, ten times or more. V is TRBV6-5 and J is TRBJ2-3; TRBD1 might be the D (6 bases). Per the germline V gene, CDR1 is MNHEY and CDR2 is SVGAGI. This CDR3 comprises 13 residues. The germline V and J ends were trimmed by 10 bases and 4 bases, with 15 bases remaining between them. CDR3 DNA: TGTGCCACCCACGGATGGGGGCCAGATACGCAGTATTTT. Translated: CATHGWGPDTQYF.

J is TRBJ2-1 and V is TRBV29-1; D unresolved. V shed 0 bases and J shed 8 bases, with 5 bases lying between them. The CDR3 has 11 amino acids. Germline CDR1 and CDR2: SQVTM and ANQGSEA. The CDR3 DNA is TGCAGCGTTGAAGATTGGTATGAGCAGTTCTTC. It codes for CSVEDWYEQFF.

This clonotype was picked up many times. The genes are TRBV4-1 and TRBJ2-3; no clear D gene. Germline V gives CDR1 MGHRA, CDR2 YSYEKL. CDR3 length equals 13 residues. V gave up 7 bases and J gave up 3 bases, with 11 bases separating them. CDR3 nucleotide sequence: TGCGCCAGCACCCCCCCCTCGACAGATACGCAGTATTTT. Its translation: CASTPPSTDTQYF.

The table lists this clonotype with many counts. The CDR3 here is CATSRGSGGETQYF. CDR3 nucleotides: TGTGCCACCAGCAGAGGTTCGGGGGGAGAGACCCAGTACTTC. The chain uses TRBV15 and TRBJ2-5; 7 positions agree with TRBD2. The CDR3 consists of 14 residues. Germline CDR1 reads LNHNV; CDR2 reads YYDKDF (reference sequence). J lost 4 bases, V lost 1 base, and 3 bases had no gene match.

This clonotype was counted between two and nine times. The rearrangement links TRBV4-2 to TRBJ1-3; 7 bases are shared with TRBD1. There are 18 residues in the CDR3. Germline assignment: CDR1 LGHNA and CDR2 YNFKEQ. Trimming took 0 bases from V and 4 from J; bases not matched to a gene: 12. CDR3: CASSQDPAQGVLGNTIYF. The CDR3 DNA follows: TGTGCCAGCAGCCAAGATCCCGCGCAGGGGGTGTTGGGAAACACCATATATTTT.

This clonotype was recorded many times. The rearrangement uses TRBV12-3 or TRBV12-4 and TRBJ1-5; D perhaps matches TRBD1 (5 bases). The V gene lost 6 bases and the J gene lost 5 bases, with 14 bases spanning the gap. The CDR3 is 14 residues long. In DNA form, the CDR3 reads TGTGCCAGCAGCCCGGGACTCACCCATCAGCCCCAGCATTTT. Its protein product is CASSPGLTHQPQHF.

This clonotype has a count of ten or more. CDR3: CASSSEPTENTEAFF. CDR3 in DNA: TGTGCCAGCAGCTCCGAACCGACAGAGAACACTGAAGCTTTCTTT. The chain recombines TRBV7-3 with TRBJ1-1, with a tentative D call TRBD1 (5 bases). Germline CDR1 SGHTA, CDR2 FQGTGA. This CDR3 has 15 residues. Trimming pared 4 bases from V and 1 base from J, leaving 13 bases between. The variable domain in full, completed from reference TRBV7-3 and TRBJ1-1, reads GAGVSQTPSNKVTEKGKYVELRCDPISGHTALYWYRQSLGQGPEFLIYFQGTGAADDSGLPNDRFFAVRPEGSVSTLKIQRTERGDSAVYLCASSSEPTENTEAFFGQGTRLTVV.

This clonotype turned up a few times. For the CDR3, the DNA is TGTGCCAGCAGCTCCCCCGACAGATTCAGCACAGATACGCAGTATTTT. This sequence encodes CASSSPDRFSTDTQYF. V usage is TRBV5-8 and J usage is TRBJ2-3; perhaps TRBD1 as D (5 bases). This CDR3 has 16 residues. Germline V gene lookup returns CDR1 SGHTS and CDR2 YDEGEE. V was cut by 3 bases and J by 0 bases, with 14 bases left in between.

The chain joins TRBV6-1 to TRBJ1-1; D is perhaps TRBD1 (5 bases). Looked up from germline, CDR1 is MNHNS and CDR2 is SASEGT. The CDR3 is 13 residues long. V shed 8 bases and J shed 1 base, with 11 bases lying between them. The CDR3 sequence: CASYHGGNTEAFF. In DNA form, the CDR3 reads TGTGCCAGCTATCACGGGGGGAACACTGAAGCTTTCTTT.

This clonotype was counted ten times or more. The V gene is TRBV27, the J gene TRBJ1-6, with D possibly TRBD1 on 6 matching bases. The length of the CDR3 is 16 residues. V gave up 6 bases and J gave up 1 base, with 13 bases separating them. CDR1 and CDR2 from the germline V gene are MNHEY and SMNVEV (reference sequence). CDR3 in DNA: TGTGCCAGCAGGCCGGGGGCGGGGTCCTATAATTCACCCCTCCACTTT. Protein sequence: CASRPGAGSYNSPLHF.

The sample holds many counts of this clonotype. DNA of the CDR3: TGCAGTGCTCGCGGGATCTTTAACTATGGCTACACCTTC. It translates to CSARGIFNYGYTF. This rearrangement joins TRBV20-1 to TRBJ1-2; D gene ambiguous. CDR1 and CDR2 (germline): DFQATT, SNEGSKA (reference sequence). The CDR3 sequence is 13 residues long. Trimming stripped 5 bases from V and 1 base from J, with 11 bases between.

The sample holds a few counts of this clonotype. CDR3 residues: CSAPVYRGADTQYF. The CDR3 DNA follows: TGCAGTGCCCCCGTGTACAGGGGTGCAGATACGCAGTATTTT. The chain carries TRBV20-1 and TRBJ2-3; 7 nucleotides align to TRBD1. Germline V CDR1 and CDR2: DFQATT, SNEGSKA (reference sequence). The CDR3 runs to 14 residues. Germline trimming cut 6 bases from V and 4 bases from J; bases unmatched to any gene: 10.

This clonotype came up many times. The rearrangement links TRBV9 to TRBJ1-3; a possible D gene is TRBD1 (5 bases). The CDR3 has 15 residues. Germline CDR1 SGDLS, CDR2 YYNGEE. The V gene lost 5 bases and the J gene lost 0 bases, with 12 bases spanning the gap. DNA for the CDR3: TGTGCCAGCAGTGACTCAGGGCTCTCTGGAAACACCATATATTTT. Residues: CASSDSGLSGNTIYF.